This T cell receptor (beta chain) was documented in a study of blood T cell repertoires in COVID-19. Study details: COVID-19 samples collected from the United States, Italy and Spain covered acute and convalescent phases. The cDNA or gDNA used as material had been derived from T cells, B-cell-depleted T cells, or PBMCs.

Trimming left V 2 bases short and J 9 bases short, with 8 bases between. This CDR3 spans 12 amino acids. Germline V gives CDR1 MDHEN, CDR2 SYDVKM. This table comes from immunoSEQ multiplex PCR, and its TCRdb copy is limited to in-frame clones, with some not included. The sample has approximately 170,000 clones; more than 65% are singletons. This TCR was recovered from a man between 65 and 85 years old with active or convalescent COVID-19. The chain is built from TRBV28 and TRBJ1-5; D is uncertain. Sequences were obtained from peripheral blood. The DNA of the CDR3 is TGTGCCAGCAGTTTACCGAGTAGGCCCCAGCATTTT. Residues: CASSLPSRPQHF.